A selection of T cell receptor beta chains follows, all from one sample in a study of beta chain features in type 1 diabetes. Here immunoSEQ multiplex PCR was the method, and the copy in TCRdb shows in-frame clones only, minus some. The sample comprises about 360,000 clones, approximately 12% of which are singletons, and around 0.02% rests with the top ten. Sample: naive CD4+ T cells from blood. The source of these receptors is a man younger than 30 in good health. Both conserved end residues are part of each CDR3. D genes are given only for firm matches. The size field is filled for only some rows; it gives once, few, many or a size class.

>TRBD1|TRBJ2-5|few|TRBV7-2
TGTGCCAGCAGCTTAGGGACAGGGAGGAGAGAGACCCAGTACTTC
CASSLGTGRRETQYF
>-|TRBJ1-1|few|TRBV5-6
TGTGCCAGCAGCTCAAACAGGGCCGGGGCTTTCTTT
CASSSNRAGAFF
>-|TRBJ2-1|few|TRBV15
TGTGCCACCAGCGGACCGGGACACCTTCCCCCCTCCTACAATGAGCAGTTCTTC
CATSGPGHLPPSYNEQFF
>-|TRBJ2-5|few|TRBV28
TGTGCCAGCAACGTGCGGATCCAAGAGACCCAGTACTTC
CASNVRIQETQYF
>-|TRBJ2-5|-|TRBV5-1
TGCGCCAGCAGCGCAGGGTCCTTGAAAATCCAAGAGACCCAGTACTTC
CASSAGSLKIQETQYF
>-|TRBJ2-3|-|TRBV7-2
TGTGCCAGCAGCCCTGAGACAGGTACAGATACGCAGTATTTT
CASSPETGTDTQYF
>-|TRBJ1-1|few|TRBV7-2
TGTGCCAGCAGCCAAAGTCCTCCCCAGGCTTTCTTT
CASSQSPPQAFF
>TRBD1|TRBJ1-2|-|TRBV7-2
TGTGCCAGCAGCCCGAGACAGGGGGCTTATGGCTACACCTTC
CASSPRQGAYGYTF
>TRBD2|TRBJ2-3|-|TRBV10-3
TGTGCCTCGAGACTAGCGGGCACAGATACGCAGTATTTT
CASRLAGTDTQYF
>TRBD2|TRBJ2-3|-|TRBV7-2
TGTGCCAGCAGCTTAGCGGGGACTAGCGGGGGTATAGATACGCAGTATTTT
CASSLAGTSGGIDTQYF
>-|TRBJ2-1|-|TRBV27
TGTGCCAGCAGCACAAGCGGAGGCGGCTACAATGAGCAGTTCTTC
CASSTSGGGYNEQFF
>TRBD1|TRBJ2-7|-|TRBV5-1
TGCGCCAGCAGCTCTGCAGCCAGACAGGGGGCCTACGAGCAGTACTTC
CASSSAARQGAYEQYF
>TRBD2|TRBJ2-7|few|TRBV7-3
TGTGCCAGCAGCTTTAGCGGGAGGCGGTACGAGCAGTACTTC
CASSFSGRRYEQYF
>-|TRBJ1-5|-|TRBV20-1
TGCAGTGCCCATAATCAGCCCCAGCATTTT
CSAHNQPQHF
>-|TRBJ2-3|few|TRBV7-8
TGTGCCAGCAGCCAGAGGCGTCTAGCCCCCACAGATACGCAGTATTTT
CASSQRRLAPTDTQYF
>-|TRBJ1-2|few|TRBV29-1
TGCAGCGTTGGGACAGCTAACTATGGCTACACCTTC
CSVGTANYGYTF
>TRBD2|TRBJ2-5|-|TRBV5-1
TGCGCCAGCAGCACCGGACTAGCGTTTGGAGAGACCCAGTACTTC
CASSTGLAFGETQYF
>TRBD1|TRBJ1-5|-|TRBV28
TGTGCCAGCAGTTCAAAACTCCGGGACAGGGGGCTTGGTTCCAGGGATCAGCCCCAGCATTTT
CASSSKLRDRGLGSRDQPQHF
>TRBD1|TRBJ2-2|-|TRBV30
TGTGCCTGGAGTGTACTGGACAGGGAGTTTGGCGGGGAGCTGTTTTTT
CAWSVLDREFGGELFF
>TRBD1|TRBJ1-2|-|TRBV11-2
TGTGCCAGCAGCGCAGGGGGGGGCTACACCTTC
CASSAGGGYTF
>-|TRBJ1-4|few|TRBV19
TGTGCCAGTAGTACCTACAGAGAAAAACTGTTTTTT
CASSTYREKLFF
>-|TRBJ2-7|few|TRBV20-1
TGCAGTGCTAGGGGAGCCTACGAGCAGTACTTC
CSARGAYEQYF
>TRBD1|TRBJ2-3|-|TRBV5-4
TGTGCCAGCAGCTTATTCGACAGGGTCACAGATACGCAGTATTTT
CASSLFDRVTDTQYF
>-|TRBJ2-1|few|TRBV7-2
TGTGCCAGCAGTCCACTGCATCAGGGAGAGCAGTTCTTC
CASSPLHQGEQFF
>TRBD1|TRBJ2-7|few|TRBV6-6
TGTGCCAGCAGTTATGGACAGGGAGGAGACGAGCAGTACTTC
CASSYGQGGDEQYF
>TRBD1|TRBJ2-2|-|TRBV30
TGTGCCTGGAGTATGGGACAGGGTGCGGTCGGGGAGCTGTTTTTT
CAWSMGQGAVGELFF
>TRBD1|TRBJ2-7|once|TRBV25-1
TGTGCCAGCAGGAATACCGGGACAGGCGATTATGAGCAGTACTTC
CASRNTGTGDYEQYF
>-|TRBJ1-6|few|TRBV4-1
TGCGCCAGCAGCCAACCACAGGGAAGGAATTCACCCCTCCACTTT
CASSQPQGRNSPLHF
>-|TRBJ2-2|few|TRBV7-6
TGTGCCAGCAGCTCCAAGATCGCGGGGGCTCGCGGGGAGCTGTTTTTT
CASSSKIAGARGELFF
>-|TRBJ2-3|-|TRBV5-4
TGTGCCAGCAGCCGCAGGAGTGGGGACACAGATACACAGTATTTT
CASSRRSGDTDTQYF
>-|TRBJ2-7|few|TRBV20-1
TGCAGTGGAAATCGGGTCTACGAGCAGTACTTC
CSGNRVYEQYF
>-|TRBJ1-3|few|TRBV15
TGTGCCACCAGCAGAGTAACTTACTCTGGAAACACCATATATTTT
CATSRVTYSGNTIYF
>-|TRBJ2-2|few|TRBV9
TGTGCCAGCAGCGTAACCTTCGACCCTAAGGGGGCCGGGGAGCTGTTTTTT
CASSVTFDPKGAGELFF
>-|TRBJ2-7|-|TRBV6-5
TGTGCCAGCAGTTACCGCCTGAGCTCCTACGAGCAGTACTTC
CASSYRLSSYEQYF
>-|TRBJ1-2|few|TRBV30
TGTGCCTGGAGTGTACCGGGTCCACCGGGACTTGGGTTC
CAWSVPGPPGLGF
>TRBD2|TRBJ2-3|-|TRBV5-1
TGCGCCAGCAGCTCCCGGGGACTAGCGGTTGGGGGAGATACGCAGTATTTT
CASSSRGLAVGGDTQYF
>-|TRBJ2-2|-|TRBV4-1
TGCGCCAGCAGCCCTCTCTTGAGCGGGCTAGCTGACACCGGGGAGCTGTTTTTT
CASSPLLSGLADTGELFF
>-|TRBJ2-7|-|TRBV5-6
TGTGCCAGCAGCTTGGCGGGGTCCTACGAGCAGTACTTC
CASSLAGSYEQYF
>TRBD1|TRBJ1-1|-|TRBV30
TGTGCCTGGAGTGTACAACCAGGGGGCCGGACTGAAGCTTTCTTT
CAWSVQPGGRTEAFF
>-|TRBJ1-1|-|TRBV30
TGTGCCTGGAGGGAGGGTCGGGAAACTGAAGCTTTCTTT
CAWREGRETEAFF
>TRBD1|TRBJ2-7|-|TRBV2
TGTGCCAGTGACCGGGACAGACACTACGAGCAGTACTTC
CASDRDRHYEQYF
>-|TRBJ2-1|-|TRBV7-2
TGTGCCAGCAGCCCCCCGGGAGCAGGGTTGTTCTTC
CASSPPGAGLFF
>-|TRBJ1-1|few|TRBV28
TGTGCCAGCAGTTTAGGGCAGAGGAACACTGAAGCTTTCTTT
CASSLGQRNTEAFF
>-|TRBJ2-5|-|TRBV7-3
TGTGCCAGCAGCACACAGGGTCTTGAGACCCAGTACTTC
CASSTQGLETQYF
>TRBD1|TRBJ2-7|-|TRBV11-2
TGTGCCAGCAGGCGTCCGGGACAGCGCTTTGGGGAGCAGTACTTC
CASRRPGQRFGEQYF
>-|TRBJ2-5|-|TRBV5-6
TGTGCCAGCAGCTTGAGGCAGGGTGGAGAGACCCAGTACTTC
CASSLRQGGETQYF
>-|TRBJ1-1|few|TRBV19
TGTGCCAGTAGTCCAGGGTATCCTGAAGCTTTCTTT
CASSPGYPEAFF
>TRBD2|TRBJ2-1|-|TRBV13
TGTGCCAGCAGCCCACGGACTAGCGGGAGCTCCTACAATGAGCAGTTCTTC
CASSPRTSGSSYNEQFF
>-|TRBJ1-1|few|TRBV4-3
TGCGCCAGCAGCCGGGGGGGCACTGAAGCTTTCTTT
CASSRGGTEAFF
>-|TRBJ1-1|-|TRBV6-5
TGTGCCAGCAGTACGATCGACTTACAGGGCTGGGCTTTCTTT
CASSTIDLQGWAFF
>TRBD2|TRBJ2-1|-|TRBV30
TGTGCCTGGAGCCCAGAACCTGGACTAGCGGGCTCCTACAATGAGCAGTTCTTC
CAWSPEPGLAGSYNEQFF
>-|TRBJ2-7|few|TRBV15
TGTGCCACCAGCAGAGAAACAGTAGTGAACGAGCAGTACTTC
CATSRETVVNEQYF
>-|TRBJ2-4|few|TRBV4-2
TGTGCCAGCAGCCAAGCCGGGAGCGGGTCCAAAAACATTCAGTACTTC
CASSQAGSGSKNIQYF
>-|TRBJ2-7|-|TRBV28
-
CASSSSDTREQYF
>-|TRBJ1-2|few|TRBV27
TGTGCCAGCAGTCCGTCCGGGACGGCGGGGGTTAACTATGGCTACACCTTC
CASSPSGTAGVNYGYTF
>TRBD1|TRBJ2-2|few|TRBV6-5
TGTGCCAGCAGGAGGGACAGCCTAAACACCGGGGAGCTGTTTTTT
CASRRDSLNTGELFF
>-|TRBJ1-2|few|TRBV4-3
TGCGCCAGCAGCCCCCGGGAGACTAGGGGCTACACCTTC
CASSPRETRGYTF
>TRBD1|TRBJ2-7|-|TRBV5-1
TGCGCCAGCAGCTTGTGGGACAGGGGGTACGAGCAGTACTTC
CASSLWDRGYEQYF
>-|TRBJ1-5|few|TRBV5-1
TGCGCCAGCAGCTTGGCCGGCAATCAGCCCCAGCATTTT
CASSLAGNQPQHF